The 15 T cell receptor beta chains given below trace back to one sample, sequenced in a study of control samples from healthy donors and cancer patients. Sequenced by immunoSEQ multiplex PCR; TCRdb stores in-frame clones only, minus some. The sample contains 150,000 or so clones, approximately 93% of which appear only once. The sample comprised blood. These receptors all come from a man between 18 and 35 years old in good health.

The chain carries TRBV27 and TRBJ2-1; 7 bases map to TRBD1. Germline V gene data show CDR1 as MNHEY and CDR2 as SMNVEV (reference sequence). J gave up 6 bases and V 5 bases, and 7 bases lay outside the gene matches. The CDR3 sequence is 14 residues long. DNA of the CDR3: TGTGCCAGCAGTCTGACAGGGCCCCGCAATGAGCAGTTCTTC. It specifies CASSLTGPRNEQFF.

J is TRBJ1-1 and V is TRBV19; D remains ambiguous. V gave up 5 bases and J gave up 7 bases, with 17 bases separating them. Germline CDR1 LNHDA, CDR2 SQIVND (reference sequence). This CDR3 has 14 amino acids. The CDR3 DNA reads TGTGCCAGTAGTGCTCCCGGACTGCGATATGAAGCTTTCTTT. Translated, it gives CASSAPGLRYEAFF.

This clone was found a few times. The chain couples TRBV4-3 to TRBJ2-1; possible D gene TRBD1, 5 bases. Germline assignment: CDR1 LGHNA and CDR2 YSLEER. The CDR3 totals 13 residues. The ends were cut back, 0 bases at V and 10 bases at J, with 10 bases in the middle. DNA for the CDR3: TGCGCCAGCAGCCAAGATAGGGGCCGCGAGCAGTTCTTC. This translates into CASSQDRGREQFF.

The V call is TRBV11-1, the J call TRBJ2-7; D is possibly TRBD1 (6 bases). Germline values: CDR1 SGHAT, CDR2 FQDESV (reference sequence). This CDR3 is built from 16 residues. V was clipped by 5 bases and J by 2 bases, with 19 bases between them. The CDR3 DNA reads TGTGCCAGCAGCCCCCCCCCTGGGACATACGCCTACGAGCAGTACTTC. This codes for CASSPPPGTYAYEQYF.

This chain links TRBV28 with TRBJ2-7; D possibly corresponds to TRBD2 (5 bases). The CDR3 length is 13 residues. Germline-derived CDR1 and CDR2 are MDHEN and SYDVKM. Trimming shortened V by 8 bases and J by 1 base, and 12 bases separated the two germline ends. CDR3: CASLVAGSYEQYF. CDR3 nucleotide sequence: TGTGCCAGCCTAGTTGCGGGTTCCTACGAGCAGTACTTC. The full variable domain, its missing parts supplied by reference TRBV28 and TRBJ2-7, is DVKVTQSSRYLVKRTGEKVFLECVQDMDHENMFWYRQDPGLGLRLIYFSYDVKMKEKGDIPEGYSVSREKKERFSLILESASTNQTSMYLCASLVAGSYEQYFGPGTRLTVT.

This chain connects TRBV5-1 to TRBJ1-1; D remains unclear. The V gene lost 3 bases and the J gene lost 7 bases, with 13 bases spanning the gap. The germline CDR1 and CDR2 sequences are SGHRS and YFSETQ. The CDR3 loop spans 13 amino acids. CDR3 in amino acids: CASSYQIRSEAFF. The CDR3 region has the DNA TGCGCCAGCAGCTATCAAATAAGGAGTGAAGCTTTCTTT.

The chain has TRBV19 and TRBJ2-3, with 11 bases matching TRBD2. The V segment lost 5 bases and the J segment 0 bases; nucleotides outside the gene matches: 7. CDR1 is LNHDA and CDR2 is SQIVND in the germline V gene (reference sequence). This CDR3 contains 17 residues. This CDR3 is CASSPGTSGSSTDTQYF. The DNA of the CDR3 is TGTGCCAGTAGTCCGGGGACTAGCGGATCTAGCACAGATACGCAGTATTTT.

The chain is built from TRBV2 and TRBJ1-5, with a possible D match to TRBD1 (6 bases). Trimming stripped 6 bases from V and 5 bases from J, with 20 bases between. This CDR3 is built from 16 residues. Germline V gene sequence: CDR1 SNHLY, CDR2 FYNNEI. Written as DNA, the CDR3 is TGTGCCAGCAGGAGGGGGGTAGGGATTTGGGATCAGCCCCAGCATTTT. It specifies CASRRGVGIWDQPQHF.

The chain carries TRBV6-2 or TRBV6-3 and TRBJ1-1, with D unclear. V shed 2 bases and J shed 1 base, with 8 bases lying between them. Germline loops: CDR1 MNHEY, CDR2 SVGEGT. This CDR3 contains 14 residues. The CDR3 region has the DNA TGTGCCAGCAGTTACCGAAGGCAGAACACTGAAGCTTTCTTT. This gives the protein CASSYRRQNTEAFF.

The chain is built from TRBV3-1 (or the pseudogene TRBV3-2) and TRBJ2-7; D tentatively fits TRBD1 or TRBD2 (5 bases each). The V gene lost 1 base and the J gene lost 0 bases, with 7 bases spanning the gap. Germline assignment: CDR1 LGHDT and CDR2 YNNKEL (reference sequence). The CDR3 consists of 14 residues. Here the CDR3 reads CASSQAGTSYEQYF. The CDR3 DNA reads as TGTGCCAGCAGCCAAGCAGGGACCTCCTACGAGCAGTACTTC.

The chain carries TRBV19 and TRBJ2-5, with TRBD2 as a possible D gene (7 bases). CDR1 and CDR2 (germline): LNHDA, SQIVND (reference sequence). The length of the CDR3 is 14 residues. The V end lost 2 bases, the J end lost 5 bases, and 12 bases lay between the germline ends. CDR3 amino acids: CASSIRGAGETQYF. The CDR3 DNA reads TGTGCCAGTAGTATACGGGGGGCAGGGGAGACCCAGTACTTC.

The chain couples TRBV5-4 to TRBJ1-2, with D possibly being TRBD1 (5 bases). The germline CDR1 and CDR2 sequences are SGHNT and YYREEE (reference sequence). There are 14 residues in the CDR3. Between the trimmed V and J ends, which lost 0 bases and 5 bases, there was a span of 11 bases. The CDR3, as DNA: TGTGCCAGCAGCTTGGTCAGGGACGGGTATGGCTACACCTTC. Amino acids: CASSLVRDGYGYTF.

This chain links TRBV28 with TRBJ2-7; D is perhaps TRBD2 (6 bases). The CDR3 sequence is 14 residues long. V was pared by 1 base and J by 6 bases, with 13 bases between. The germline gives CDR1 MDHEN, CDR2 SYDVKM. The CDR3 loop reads CASSLLTEGSEQYF. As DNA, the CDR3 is TGTGCCAGCAGTTTATTAACGGAGGGGTCCGAGCAGTACTTC.

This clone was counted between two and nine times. The CDR3 sequence is CASSQKGGVKYF. CDR3 DNA sequence: TGTGCCAGCAGCCAAAAGGGGGGCGTCAAGTACTTC. This rearrangement joins TRBV7-3 to TRBJ2-5; perhaps D is TRBD1 or TRBD2 (6 bases each). Germline V gene lookup returns CDR1 SGHTA and CDR2 FQGTGA. V lost 5 bases to trimming and J lost 12 bases, with 16 bases between them. The CDR3 loop spans 12 amino acids.

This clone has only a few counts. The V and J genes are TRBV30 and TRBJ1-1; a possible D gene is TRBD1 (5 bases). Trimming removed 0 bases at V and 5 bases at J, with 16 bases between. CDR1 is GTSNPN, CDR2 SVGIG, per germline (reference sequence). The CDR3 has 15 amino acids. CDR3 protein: CAWSVRTQGGTEAFF. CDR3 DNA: TGTGCCTGGAGTGTACGGACCCAGGGTGGGACTGAAGCTTTCTTT.